The sequence of this T cell receptor beta chain was determined in a study of blood T cell repertoires in COVID-19. Study context: Acute-phase and convalescent COVID-19 samples originated in the United States, Italy and Spain. From T cells, B-cell-depleted T cells, or PBMCs came the material, which was cDNA or gDNA.

As processed by the authors: Reference gene primers were amplified, and this amplification served to estimate nucleated cell counts. Measured with immunoSEQ multiplex PCR; TCRdb has only the in-frame clones, and not every one. Clone size and the V and J calls come from that table; the DNA yielded D and trimming. The sample lists around 270,000 clones, 85% to 90% seen once, with around 4.4% in the top ten. This TCR was sampled from a man between 35 and 55 years old with acute or convalescent COVID-19. Sequencing was performed on peripheral blood.

DNA for the CDR3: TGTGCCAGCAGACTGACGGGGACACTGTACGGCTACACCTTC. As protein: CASRLTGTLYGYTF. The chain employs TRBV6-5 and TRBJ1-2; D may be TRBD1 (6 bases). Deletions cut 6 bases from V and 8 bases from J, with 19 bases between. CDR3 length equals 14 residues. Germline V gene data show CDR1 as MNHEY and CDR2 as SVGAGI.